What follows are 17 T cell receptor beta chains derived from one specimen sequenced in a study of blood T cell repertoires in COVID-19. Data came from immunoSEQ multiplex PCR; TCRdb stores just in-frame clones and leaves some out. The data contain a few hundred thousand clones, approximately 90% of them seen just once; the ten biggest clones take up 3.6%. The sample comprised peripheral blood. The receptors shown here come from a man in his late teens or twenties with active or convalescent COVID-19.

The CDR3 DNA reads as TGTGCCAGCAGCGAGCAATCGGGTACTAATGAAAAACTGTTTTTT. Amino acid sequence: CASSEQSGTNEKLFF. The genes are TRBV9 and TRBJ1-4; the D is unclear. CDR1 and CDR2 from the germline V gene are SGDLS and YYNGEE. The CDR3 totals 15 residues. Trimming left V 3 bases short and J 2 bases short, with 11 bases between.

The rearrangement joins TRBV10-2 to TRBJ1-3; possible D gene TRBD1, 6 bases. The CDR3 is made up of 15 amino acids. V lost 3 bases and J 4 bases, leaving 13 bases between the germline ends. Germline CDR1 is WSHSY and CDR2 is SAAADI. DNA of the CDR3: TGCGCCAGCAGTGAAGGACAGCCGGGAGGAAACACCATATATTTT. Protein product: CASSEGQPGGNTIYF.

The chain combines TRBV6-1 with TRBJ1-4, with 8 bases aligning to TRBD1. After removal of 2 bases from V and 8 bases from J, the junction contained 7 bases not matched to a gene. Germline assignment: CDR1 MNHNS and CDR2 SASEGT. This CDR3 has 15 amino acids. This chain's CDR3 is CASSETDRVGEKLFF. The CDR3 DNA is TGTGCCAGCAGTGAAACGGACAGGGTTGGAGAAAAACTGTTTTTT.

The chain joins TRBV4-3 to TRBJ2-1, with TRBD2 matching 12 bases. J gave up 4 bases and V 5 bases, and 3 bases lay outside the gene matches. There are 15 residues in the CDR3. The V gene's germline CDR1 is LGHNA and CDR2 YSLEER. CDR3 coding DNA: TGCGCCAGCAGCGTCGGGACTAGCGGGTACAATGAGCAGTTCTTC. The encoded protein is CASSVGTSGYNEQFF.

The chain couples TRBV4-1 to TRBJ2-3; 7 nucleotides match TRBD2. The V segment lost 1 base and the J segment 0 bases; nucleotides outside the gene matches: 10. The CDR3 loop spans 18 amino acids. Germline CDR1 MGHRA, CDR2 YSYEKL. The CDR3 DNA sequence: TGCGCCAGCAGCCAAGTGGTTTACGGCGGGAGTAGCACAGATACGCAGTATTTT. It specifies CASSQVVYGGSSTDTQYF.

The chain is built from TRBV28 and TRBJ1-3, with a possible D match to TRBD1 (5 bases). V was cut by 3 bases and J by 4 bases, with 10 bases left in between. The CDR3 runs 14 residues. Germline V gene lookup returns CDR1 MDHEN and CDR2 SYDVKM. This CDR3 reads CASSLGGSGNTIYF. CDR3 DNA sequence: TGTGCCAGCAGTTTGGGGGGTTCGGGAAACACCATATATTTT.

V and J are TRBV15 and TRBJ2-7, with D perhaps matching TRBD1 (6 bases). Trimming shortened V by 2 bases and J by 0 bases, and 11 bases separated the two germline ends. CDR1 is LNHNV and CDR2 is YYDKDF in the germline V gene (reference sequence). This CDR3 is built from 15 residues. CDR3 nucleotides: TGTGCCACCAGCAGAACAGGGTCAGCCTCCTACGAGCAGTACTTC. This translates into CATSRTGSASYEQYF.

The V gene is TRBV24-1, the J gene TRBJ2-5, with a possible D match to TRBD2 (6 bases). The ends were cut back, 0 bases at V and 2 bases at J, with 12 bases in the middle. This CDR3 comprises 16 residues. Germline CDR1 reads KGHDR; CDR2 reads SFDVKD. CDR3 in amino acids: CATSDLTGGGQETQYF. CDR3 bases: TGTGCCACCAGTGATTTGACAGGAGGAGGGCAAGAGACCCAGTACTTC.

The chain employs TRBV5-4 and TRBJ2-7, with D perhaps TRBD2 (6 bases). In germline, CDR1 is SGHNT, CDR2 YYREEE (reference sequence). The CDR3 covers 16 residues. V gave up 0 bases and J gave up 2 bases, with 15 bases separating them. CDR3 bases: TGTGCCAGCAGCTTGGGGGGGAGGCAGACAGCCTACGAGCAGTACTTC. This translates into CASSLGGRQTAYEQYF.

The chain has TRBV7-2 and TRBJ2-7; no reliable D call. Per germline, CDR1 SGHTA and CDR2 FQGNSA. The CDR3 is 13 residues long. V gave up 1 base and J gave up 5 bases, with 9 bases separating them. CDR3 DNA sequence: TGTGCCAGCAGCTTAGTTGGTTACAACGAGCAGTACTTC. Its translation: CASSLVGYNEQYF.

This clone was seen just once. The CDR3 DNA reads as TGTGCCAGCACGGGACTAGGTTGGGATACGCAGTATTTT. It codes for CASTGLGWDTQYF. V usage is TRBV3-1 (or the pseudogene TRBV3-2) and J usage is TRBJ2-3, with 8 bases aligning to TRBD2. J gave up 6 bases and V 7 bases, and 6 bases lay outside the gene matches. In germline, CDR1 is LGHDT, CDR2 YNNKEL (reference sequence). CDR3 length: 13 residues.

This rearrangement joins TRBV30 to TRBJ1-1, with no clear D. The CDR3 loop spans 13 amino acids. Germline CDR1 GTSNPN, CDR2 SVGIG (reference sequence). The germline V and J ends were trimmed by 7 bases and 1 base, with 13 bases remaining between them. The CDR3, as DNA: TGTGCCTTCAAAGTCCCAGGGAACACTGAAGCTTTCTTT. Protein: CAFKVPGNTEAFF.

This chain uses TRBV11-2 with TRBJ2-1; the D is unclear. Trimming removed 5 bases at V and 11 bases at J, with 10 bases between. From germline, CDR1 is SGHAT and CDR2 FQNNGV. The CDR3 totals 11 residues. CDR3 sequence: CASSLQIQQFF. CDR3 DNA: TGTGCCAGCAGCCTACAGATTCAGCAGTTCTTC.

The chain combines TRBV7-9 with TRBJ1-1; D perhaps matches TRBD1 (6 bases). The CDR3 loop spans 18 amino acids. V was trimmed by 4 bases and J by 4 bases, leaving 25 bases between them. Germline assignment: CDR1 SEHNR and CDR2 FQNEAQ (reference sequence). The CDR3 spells CASSSGHSKMAGATEAFF. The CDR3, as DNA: TGTGCCAGCAGCTCCGGACATAGTAAGATGGCAGGGGCCACTGAAGCTTTCTTT.

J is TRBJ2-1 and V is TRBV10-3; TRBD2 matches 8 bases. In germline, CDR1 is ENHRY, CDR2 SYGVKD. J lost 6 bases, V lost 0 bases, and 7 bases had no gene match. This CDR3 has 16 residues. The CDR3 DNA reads TGTGCCATCAGTGAGTCGCAGCGGGAGTTCTCCAATGAGCAGTTCTTC. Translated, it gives CAISESQREFSNEQFF.

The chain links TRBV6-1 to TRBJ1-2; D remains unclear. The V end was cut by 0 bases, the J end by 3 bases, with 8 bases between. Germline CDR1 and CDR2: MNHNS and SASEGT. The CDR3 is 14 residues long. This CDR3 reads CASSEAGQDYGYTF. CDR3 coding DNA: TGTGCCAGCAGTGAAGCAGGCCAGGACTATGGCTACACCTTC.

The CDR3: CASRLLARQETQYF. The CDR3 DNA is TGCGCCAGCCGCCTCTTGGCCCGCCAAGAGACCCAGTACTTC. The genes are TRBV5-1 and TRBJ2-5; D is unclear. The germline V and J ends were trimmed by 7 bases and 1 base, with 14 bases remaining between them. The CDR3 runs 14 residues. Germline V gives CDR1 SGHRS, CDR2 YFSETQ.